The clone carrying this TCR beta chain was recorded once. The CDR3 length is 15 residues. Losses at the gene ends were 0 bases for V and 7 bases for J; bases not matched to a gene: 4. Germline CDR1 is MNHEY and CDR2 is SVGAGI. These data are taken from a study of beta chain features in type 1 diabetes. Since all of the isolated RNA was reverse transcribed, expressed TCRB transcripts were what got sequenced. Produced via immunoSEQ multiplex PCR; TCRdb's table is partial and in-frame only. The table shows fewer than 900,000 clones, with about a sixth occurring only once. V usage is TRBV6-5 and J usage is TRBJ2-5; 11 bases align to TRBD2. Input material: naive CD4+ T cells from blood. The origin of this receptor is a woman aged 18-35 years in good health. CDR3: CASSYSLAGGGTQYF. DNA of the CDR3: TGTGCCAGCAGTTACTCGCTAGCGGGAGGTGGGACCCAGTACTTC.